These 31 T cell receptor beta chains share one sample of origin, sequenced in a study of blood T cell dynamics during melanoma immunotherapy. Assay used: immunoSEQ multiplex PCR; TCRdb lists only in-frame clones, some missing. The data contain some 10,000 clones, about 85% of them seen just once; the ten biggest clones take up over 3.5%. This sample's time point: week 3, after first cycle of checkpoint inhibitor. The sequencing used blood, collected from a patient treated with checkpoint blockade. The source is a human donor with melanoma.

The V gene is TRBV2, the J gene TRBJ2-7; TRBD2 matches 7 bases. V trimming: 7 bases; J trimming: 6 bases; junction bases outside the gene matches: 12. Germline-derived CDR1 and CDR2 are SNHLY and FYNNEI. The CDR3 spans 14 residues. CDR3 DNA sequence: TGTGCCAGCACGTTACGCGGGAGTAGGAGCGAGCAGTACTTC. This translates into CASTLRGSRSEQYF.

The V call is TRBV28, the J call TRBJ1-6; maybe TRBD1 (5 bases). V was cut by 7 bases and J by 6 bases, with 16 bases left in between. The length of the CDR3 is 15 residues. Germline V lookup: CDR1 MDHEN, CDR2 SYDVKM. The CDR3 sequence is CASTDWRGSNSPLHF. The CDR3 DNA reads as TGTGCCAGCACCGACTGGCGGGGGAGTAATTCACCCCTCCACTTT.

The CDR3 DNA reads as TGCGCCAGCAGCCAAGATAAGACACACTATGGCTACACCTTC. This sequence encodes CASSQDKTHYGYTF. This chain joins TRBV4-3 and TRBJ1-2; no clear D. Germline values: CDR1 LGHNA, CDR2 YSLEER. The CDR3 is 14 residues long. Trimming stripped 0 bases from V and 3 bases from J, with 8 bases between.

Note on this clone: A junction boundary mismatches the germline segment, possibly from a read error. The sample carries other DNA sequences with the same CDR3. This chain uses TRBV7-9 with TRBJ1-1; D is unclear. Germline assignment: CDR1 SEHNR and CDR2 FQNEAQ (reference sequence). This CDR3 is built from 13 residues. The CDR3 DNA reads TGCGCCAGCAGCTTAGGCAGTTACACTGAAGCTTTCTTT. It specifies CASSLGSYTEAFF. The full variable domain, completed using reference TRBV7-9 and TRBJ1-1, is DTGVSQNPRHKITKRGQNVTFRCDPISEHNRLYWYRQTLGQGPEFLTYFQNEAQLEKSRLLSDRFSAERPKGSFSTLEIQRTEQGDSAMYLCASSLGSYTEAFFGQGTRLTVV.

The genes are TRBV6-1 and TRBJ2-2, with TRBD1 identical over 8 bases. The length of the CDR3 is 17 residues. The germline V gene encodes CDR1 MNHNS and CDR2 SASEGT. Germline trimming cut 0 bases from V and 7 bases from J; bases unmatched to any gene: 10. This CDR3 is CASSEAAGQVIYGELFF. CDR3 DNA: TGTGCCAGCAGTGAAGCCGCGGGACAGGTTATTTACGGGGAGCTGTTTTTT.

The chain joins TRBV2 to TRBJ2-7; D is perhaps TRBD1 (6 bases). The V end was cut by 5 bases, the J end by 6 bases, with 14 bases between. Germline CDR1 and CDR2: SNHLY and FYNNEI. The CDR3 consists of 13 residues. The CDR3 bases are TGTGCCAGCAGTCAGAACAGGGTAGGCGAGCAGTACTTC. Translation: CASSQNRVGEQYF.

The CDR3 protein is CASSEASGSSYEQYF. The CDR3 DNA reads as TGTGCCAGCAGTGAAGCGAGCGGGAGCTCCTACGAGCAGTACTTC. The chain has TRBV6-1 and TRBJ2-7; TRBD2 aligns across 8 bases. V dropped 0 bases and J dropped 0; count of bases not matched to a gene: 1. The CDR3 is 15 residues long. Germline V lookup: CDR1 MNHNS, CDR2 SASEGT.

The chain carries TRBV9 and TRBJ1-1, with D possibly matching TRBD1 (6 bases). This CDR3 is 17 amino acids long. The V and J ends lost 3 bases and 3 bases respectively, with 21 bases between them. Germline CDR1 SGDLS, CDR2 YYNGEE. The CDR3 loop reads CASSGGTIQGGDTEAFF. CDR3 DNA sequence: TGTGCCAGCAGCGGCGGGACAATCCAAGGTGGGGACACTGAAGCTTTCTTT.

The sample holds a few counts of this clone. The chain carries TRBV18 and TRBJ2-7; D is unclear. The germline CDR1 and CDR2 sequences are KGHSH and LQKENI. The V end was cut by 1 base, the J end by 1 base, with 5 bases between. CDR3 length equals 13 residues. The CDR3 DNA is TGTGCCAGCTCACCACGGGGATCCTACGAGCAGTACTTC. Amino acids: CASSPRGSYEQYF.

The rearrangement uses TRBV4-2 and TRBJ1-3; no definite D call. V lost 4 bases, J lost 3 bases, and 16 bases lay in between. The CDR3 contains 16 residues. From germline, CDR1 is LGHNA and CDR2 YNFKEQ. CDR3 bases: TGTGCCAGCAGCCCCCCGGGCCACCAAGGTGGAAACACCATATATTTT. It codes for CASSPPGHQGGNTIYF.

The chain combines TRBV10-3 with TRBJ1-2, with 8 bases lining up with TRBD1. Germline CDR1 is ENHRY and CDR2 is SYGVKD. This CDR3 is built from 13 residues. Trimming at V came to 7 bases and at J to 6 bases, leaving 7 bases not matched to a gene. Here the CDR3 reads CAINGQGFDGYTF. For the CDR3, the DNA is TGTGCCATCAACGGACAGGGCTTCGATGGCTACACCTTC.

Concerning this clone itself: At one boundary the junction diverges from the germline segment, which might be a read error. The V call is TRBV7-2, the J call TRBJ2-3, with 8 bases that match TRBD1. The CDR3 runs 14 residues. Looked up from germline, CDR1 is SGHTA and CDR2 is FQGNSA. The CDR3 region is CASSSRRGPLPRDF. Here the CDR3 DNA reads TGTGCCAGCAGCTCCCGCAGGGGGCCCCTCCCCAGGGATTTT.

The DNA for the CDR3 is TGTGCCAGCGGACGATCCGGGTTGTCCTACGAGCAGTACTTC. Translation gives CASGRSGLSYEQYF. The rearrangement joins TRBV2 to TRBJ2-7; D remains unclear. The CDR3 runs 14 residues. The germline V and J ends were trimmed by 8 bases and 1 base, with 15 bases remaining between them. CDR1 and CDR2 (germline): SNHLY, FYNNEI.

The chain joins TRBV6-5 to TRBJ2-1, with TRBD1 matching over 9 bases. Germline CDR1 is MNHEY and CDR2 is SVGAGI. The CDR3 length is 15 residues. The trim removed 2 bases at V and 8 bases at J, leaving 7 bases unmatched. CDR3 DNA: TGTGCCAGCAGTTACGGTACAGGGGGCGGCGATGAGCAGTTCTTC. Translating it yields CASSYGTGGGDEQFF.

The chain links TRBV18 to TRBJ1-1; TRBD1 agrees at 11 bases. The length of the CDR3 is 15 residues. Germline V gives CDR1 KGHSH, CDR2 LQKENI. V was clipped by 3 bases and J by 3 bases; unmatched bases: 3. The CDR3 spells CASSPTGQGDTEAFF. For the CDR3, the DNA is TGTGCCAGCTCACCGACGGGACAGGGGGACACTGAAGCTTTCTTT.

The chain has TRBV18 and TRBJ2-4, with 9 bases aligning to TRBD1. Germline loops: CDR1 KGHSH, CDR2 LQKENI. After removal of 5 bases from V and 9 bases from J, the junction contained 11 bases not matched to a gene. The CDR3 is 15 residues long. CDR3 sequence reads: CASSERQGESGIQYF. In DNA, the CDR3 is TGTGCCAGCTCAGAGAGACAGGGGGAGTCAGGCATTCAGTACTTC.

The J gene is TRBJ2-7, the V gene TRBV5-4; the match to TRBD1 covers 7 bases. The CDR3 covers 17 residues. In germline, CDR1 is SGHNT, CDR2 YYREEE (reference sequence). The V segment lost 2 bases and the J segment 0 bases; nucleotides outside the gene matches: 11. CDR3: CASSLGSDRDNSYEQYF. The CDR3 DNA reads TGTGCCAGCAGCTTAGGTTCCGACAGGGATAACTCCTACGAGCAGTACTTC.

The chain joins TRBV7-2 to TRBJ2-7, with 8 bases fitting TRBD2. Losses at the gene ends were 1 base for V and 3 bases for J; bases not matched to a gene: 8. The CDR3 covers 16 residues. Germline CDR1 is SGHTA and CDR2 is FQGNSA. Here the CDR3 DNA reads TGTGCCAGCAGCTTAGGGCCCCTAGCGGGCAACTACGAGCAGTACTTC. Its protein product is CASSLGPLAGNYEQYF.

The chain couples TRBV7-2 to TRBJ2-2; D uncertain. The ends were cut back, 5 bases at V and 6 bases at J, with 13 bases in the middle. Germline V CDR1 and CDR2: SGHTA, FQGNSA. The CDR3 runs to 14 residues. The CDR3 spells CASSTLMKAGELFF. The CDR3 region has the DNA TGTGCCAGCAGCACTCTAATGAAGGCCGGGGAGCTGTTTTTT.

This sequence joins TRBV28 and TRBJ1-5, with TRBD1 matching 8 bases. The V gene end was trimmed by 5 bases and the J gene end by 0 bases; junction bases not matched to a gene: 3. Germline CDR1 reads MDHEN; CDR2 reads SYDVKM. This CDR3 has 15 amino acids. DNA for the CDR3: TGTGCCAGCAGTGCAGGGGGCGTTAGCAATCAGCCCCAGCATTTT. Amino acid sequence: CASSAGGVSNQPQHF. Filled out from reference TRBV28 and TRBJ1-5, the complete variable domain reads DVKVTQSSRYLVKRTGEKVFLECVQDMDHENMFWYRQDPGLGLRLIYFSYDVKMKEKGDIPEGYSVSREKKERFSLILESASTNQTSMYLCASSAGGVSNQPQHFGDGTRLSIL.

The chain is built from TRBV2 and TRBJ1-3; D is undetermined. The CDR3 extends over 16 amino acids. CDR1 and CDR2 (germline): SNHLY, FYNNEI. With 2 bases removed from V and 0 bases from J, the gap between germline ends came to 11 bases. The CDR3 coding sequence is TGTGCCAGCAGTGAAAGAGGGAGTAGCTCTGGAAACACCATATATTTT. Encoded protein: CASSERGSSSGNTIYF.

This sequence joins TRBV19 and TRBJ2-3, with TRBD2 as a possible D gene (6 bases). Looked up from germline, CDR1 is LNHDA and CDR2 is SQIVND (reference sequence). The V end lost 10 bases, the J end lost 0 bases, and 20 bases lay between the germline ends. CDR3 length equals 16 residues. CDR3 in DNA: TGTGCCACCTCAGGAGGGGTTAGCGCCAGCACAGATACGCAGTATTTT. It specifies CATSGGVSASTDTQYF.

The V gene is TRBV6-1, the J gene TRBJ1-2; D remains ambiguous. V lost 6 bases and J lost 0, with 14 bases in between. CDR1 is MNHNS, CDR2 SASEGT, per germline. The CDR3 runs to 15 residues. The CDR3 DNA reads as TGTGCCAGCAGGGACCTAAGCGGAGCTAACTATGGCTACACCTTC. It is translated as CASRDLSGANYGYTF.

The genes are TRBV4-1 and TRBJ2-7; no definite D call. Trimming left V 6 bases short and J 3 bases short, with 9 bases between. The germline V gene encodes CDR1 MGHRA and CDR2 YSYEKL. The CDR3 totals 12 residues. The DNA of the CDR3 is TGCGCCAGCAGAGACGCGAGCTACGAGCAGTACTTC. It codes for CASRDASYEQYF.

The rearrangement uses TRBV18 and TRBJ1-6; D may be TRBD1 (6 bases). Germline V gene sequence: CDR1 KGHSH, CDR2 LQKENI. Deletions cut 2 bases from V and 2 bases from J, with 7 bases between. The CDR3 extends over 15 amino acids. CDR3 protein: CASSPGQTYNSPLHF. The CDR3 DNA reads TGTGCCAGCTCACCAGGACAGACCTATAATTCACCCCTCCACTTT. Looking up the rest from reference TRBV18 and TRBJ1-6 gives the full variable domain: NAGVMQNPRHLVRRRGQEARLRCSPMKGHSHVYWYRQLPEEGLKFMVYLQKENIIDESGMPKERFSAEFPKEGPSILRIQQVVRGDSAAYFCASSPGQTYNSPLHFGNGTRLTVT.

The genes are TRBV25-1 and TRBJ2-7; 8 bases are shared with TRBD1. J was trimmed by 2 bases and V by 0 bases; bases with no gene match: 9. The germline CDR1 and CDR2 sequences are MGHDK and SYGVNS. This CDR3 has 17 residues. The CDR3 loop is CASSEYDLRGHTYEQYF. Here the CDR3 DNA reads TGTGCCAGCAGTGAATATGACCTCAGGGGGCACACCTACGAGCAGTACTTC.

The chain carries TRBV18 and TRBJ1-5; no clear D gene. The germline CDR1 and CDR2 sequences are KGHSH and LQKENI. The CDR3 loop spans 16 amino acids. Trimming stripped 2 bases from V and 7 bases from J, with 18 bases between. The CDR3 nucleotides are TGTGCCAGCTCACCATTACGTTTGGGAATCGAACAGCCCCAGCATTTT. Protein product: CASSPLRLGIEQPQHF.

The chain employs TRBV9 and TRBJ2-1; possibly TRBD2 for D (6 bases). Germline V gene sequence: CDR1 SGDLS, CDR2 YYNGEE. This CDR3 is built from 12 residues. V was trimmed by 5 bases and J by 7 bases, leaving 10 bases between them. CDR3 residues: CASRGSGNEQFF. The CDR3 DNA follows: TGTGCCAGCAGGGGTAGCGGAAATGAGCAGTTCTTC.

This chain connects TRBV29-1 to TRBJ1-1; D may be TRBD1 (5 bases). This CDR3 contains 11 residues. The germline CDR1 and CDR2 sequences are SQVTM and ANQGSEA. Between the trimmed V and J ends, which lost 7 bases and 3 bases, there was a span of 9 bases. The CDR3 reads CSGDSDTEAFF. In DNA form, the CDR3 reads TGCAGCGGTGACAGTGACACTGAAGCTTTCTTT. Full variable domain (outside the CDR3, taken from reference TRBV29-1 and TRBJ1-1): SAVISQKPSRDICQRGTSLTIQCQVDSQVTMMFWYRQQPGQSLTLIATANQGSEATYESGFVIDKFPISRPNLTFSTLTVSNMSPEDSSIYLCSGDSDTEAFFGQGTRLTVV.

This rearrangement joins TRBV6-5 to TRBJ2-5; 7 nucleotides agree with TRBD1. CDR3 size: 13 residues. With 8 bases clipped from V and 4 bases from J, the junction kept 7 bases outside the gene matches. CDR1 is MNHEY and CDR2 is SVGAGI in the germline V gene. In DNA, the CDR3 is TGTGCCAGCGCACAGGGGCTGAGAGAGACCCAGTACTTC. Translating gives CASAQGLRETQYF.

The CDR3: CASSDEQGAWGYTF. CDR3 bases: TGTGCCAGCAGTGACGAACAGGGGGCTTGGGGCTACACCTTC. The gene calls are TRBV2 and TRBJ1-2; 9 positions match TRBD1. The ends lost 3 bases at V and 8 bases at J; junction bases unmatched: 7. CDR3 length equals 14 residues. Looked up from germline, CDR1 is SNHLY and CDR2 is FYNNEI.